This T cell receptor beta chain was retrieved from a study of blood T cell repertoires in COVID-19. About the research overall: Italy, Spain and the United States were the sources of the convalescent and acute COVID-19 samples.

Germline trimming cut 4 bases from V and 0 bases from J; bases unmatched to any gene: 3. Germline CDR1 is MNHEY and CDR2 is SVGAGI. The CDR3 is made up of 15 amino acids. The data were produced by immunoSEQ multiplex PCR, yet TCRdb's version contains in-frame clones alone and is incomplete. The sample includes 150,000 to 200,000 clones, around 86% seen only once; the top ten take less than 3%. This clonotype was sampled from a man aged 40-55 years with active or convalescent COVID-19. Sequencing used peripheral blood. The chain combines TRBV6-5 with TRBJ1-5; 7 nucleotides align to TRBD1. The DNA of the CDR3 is TGTGCCAGCAGTTTGGACAGGAATAGCAATCAGCCCCAGCATTTT. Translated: CASSLDRNSNQPQHF.